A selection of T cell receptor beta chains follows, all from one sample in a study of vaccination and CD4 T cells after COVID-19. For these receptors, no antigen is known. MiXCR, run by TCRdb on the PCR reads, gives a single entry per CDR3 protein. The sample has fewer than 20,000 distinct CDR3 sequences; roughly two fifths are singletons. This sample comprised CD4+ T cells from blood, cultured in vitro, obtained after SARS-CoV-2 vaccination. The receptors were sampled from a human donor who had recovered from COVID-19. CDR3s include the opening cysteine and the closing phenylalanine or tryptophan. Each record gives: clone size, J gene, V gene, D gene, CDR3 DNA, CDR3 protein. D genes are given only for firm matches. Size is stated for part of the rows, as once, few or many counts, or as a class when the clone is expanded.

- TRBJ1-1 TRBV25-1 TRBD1 TGTGCCAGCACGGGAACAGGGGGTCTGGCAGGAGGTCGAGCTTTCTTT CASTGTGGLAGGRAFF
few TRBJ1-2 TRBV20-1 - TGCAGTGCTAGGGCCAACCAAAACTATGGCTACACCTTC CSARANQNYGYTF